One and the same sample provided the 25 T cell receptor beta chains below, sequenced in a study of control samples from healthy donors and cancer patients (dated by TCRdb to the early 2020s). The library was made by the immunoSEQ multiplex PCR assay. TCRdb mirrors the immuneACCESS table, restricted to in-frame sequences. Some clones are absent from its copies; in checked studies, under half trace to an unresolved V gene, and the reason for the others is unknown. Counted in this sample were 80,000 to 100,000 clones; around 80% of them appeared once. The biggest ten clones account for roughly a tenth of the sample. Sample: blood. These receptors were obtained from a woman aged 30 to 39 in good health.

This chain connects TRBV6-2 or TRBV6-3 to TRBJ2-2, with D unclear. The CDR3 runs 16 residues. V lost 6 bases, J lost 2 bases, and 16 bases lay in between. Germline V gives CDR1 MNHEY, CDR2 SVGEGT. The CDR3 nucleotides read TGTGCCAGCAGCATAACTTCCTTACCCAACACCGGGGAGCTGTTTTTT. This sequence encodes CASSITSLPNTGELFF.

The J gene is TRBJ2-1, the V gene TRBV20-1; D might be TRBD1 (6 bases). In germline, CDR1 is DFQATT, CDR2 SNEGSKA (reference sequence). V lost 3 bases, J lost 7 bases, and 19 bases lay in between. The CDR3 has 15 residues. Written as DNA, the CDR3 is TGCAGTGCTAGTTATTGGCAGGGGAACCAGAATGAGCAGTTCTTC. It yields the protein CSASYWQGNQNEQFF.

The V gene is TRBV29-1, the J gene TRBJ1-1; possible D gene TRBD1, 5 bases. The CDR3 consists of 13 residues. The V end lost 7 bases, the J end lost 4 bases, and 16 bases lay between the germline ends. Germline-derived CDR1 and CDR2 are SQVTM and ANQGSEA. The CDR3 DNA reads as TGCAGCGCCGACAAGGGCGGGGCCACTGAAGCTTTCTTT. Amino acid sequence: CSADKGGATEAFF.

The genes are TRBV19 and TRBJ1-1; possibly TRBD1 for D (6 bases). V was clipped by 7 bases and J by 11 bases, with 23 bases between them. Germline lookup yields CDR1 LNHDA and CDR2 SQIVND (reference sequence). The length of the CDR3 is 14 residues. The CDR3, as DNA: TGTGCCAGTACTCCAGAGGGGGGCGCGGCGGAGGCTTTCTTT. As protein: CASTPEGGAAEAFF.

This clone was detected once. The genes are TRBV5-4 and TRBJ1-2; no firm D call. The CDR3 contains 12 residues. Germline V lookup: CDR1 SGHNT, CDR2 YYREEE (reference sequence). Trimming took 2 bases from V and 8 from J, leaving 10 bases between them. The CDR3 sequence is CASSLWGVGYTF. The DNA of the CDR3 is TGTGCCAGCAGCTTATGGGGTGTCGGCTACACCTTC.

V is TRBV19 and J is TRBJ2-7; D is ambiguous. There are 14 residues in the CDR3. Trimming took 3 bases from V and 2 from J, leaving 11 bases between them. From germline, CDR1 is LNHDA and CDR2 SQIVND (reference sequence). This CDR3 is CASSIVYATYEQYF. The CDR3, as DNA: TGTGCCAGTAGTATCGTCTACGCAACCTACGAGCAGTACTTC.

V is TRBV6-6 and J is TRBJ1-2; 12 positions agree with TRBD1. Per the germline V gene, CDR1 is MNHNY and CDR2 is SVGAGI (reference sequence). Losses at the gene ends were 8 bases for V and 5 bases for J; bases not matched to a gene: 9. This CDR3 spans 15 amino acids. CDR3 DNA sequence: TGTGCCAGCGGTTTGGGACAGGGGGCACGATATGGCTACACCTTC. Its protein product is CASGLGQGARYGYTF.

The chain has TRBV4-3 and TRBJ1-3; the match to TRBD1 covers 10 bases. J gave up 15 bases and V 4 bases, and 9 bases lay outside the gene matches. In germline, CDR1 is LGHNA, CDR2 YSLEER. This CDR3 has 13 amino acids. CDR3: CASSPGQGGTQYF. DNA for the CDR3: TGCGCCAGCAGCCCAGGACAGGGGGGGACCCAATATTTT.

The chain carries TRBV7-8 and TRBJ1-2; D not certain. V lost 1 base, J lost 4 bases, and 10 bases lay in between. The CDR3 extends over 14 amino acids. Germline CDR1 SGHVS, CDR2 FQNEAQ. The CDR3 sequence: CASSLGGNAYGYTF. The CDR3 DNA reads TGTGCCAGCAGCTTAGGGGGTAACGCCTATGGCTACACCTTC.

The count of this clone is one. The chain uses TRBV5-1 and TRBJ2-3; 10 nucleotides align to TRBD1. Germline V gene lookup returns CDR1 SGHRS and CDR2 YFSETQ. The CDR3 spans 15 residues. After removal of 4 bases from V and 4 bases from J, the junction contained 6 bases not matched to a gene. CDR3 region: CASSMGTGVADTQYF. The CDR3 nucleotides read TGCGCCAGCAGCATGGGGACAGGGGTCGCAGATACGCAGTATTTT.

The CDR3: CASSSLAGTLGSRELFF. CDR3 sequence (DNA): TGTGCCAGTAGTTCCCTAGCGGGGACCCTAGGGTCCCGGGAGCTGTTTTTT. The chain employs TRBV19 and TRBJ2-2; 9 bases line up with TRBD2. The V gene end was trimmed by 5 bases and the J gene end by 9 bases; junction bases not matched to a gene: 16. This CDR3 has 17 residues. The germline V gene encodes CDR1 LNHDA and CDR2 SQIVND (reference sequence).

This clone was seen a handful of times. The chain uses TRBV6-6 and TRBJ2-4, with 8 bases matching TRBD2. Germline values: CDR1 MNHNY, CDR2 SVGAGI (reference sequence). V dropped 5 bases and J dropped 1; count of bases not matched to a gene: 16. The CDR3 is made up of 19 amino acids. The CDR3 region is CASSHILAGGPTAKNIQYF. The CDR3 DNA follows: TGTGCCAGCAGTCACATTCTAGCGGGCGGACCGACGGCCAAAAACATTCAGTACTTC.

This clone was observed a few times. The CDR3 sequence: CASSLTSQPQHF. Here the CDR3 DNA reads TGTGCCAGCAGTTTAACAAGTCAGCCCCAGCATTTT. The rearrangement uses TRBV28 and TRBJ1-5; no clear D gene. Trimming cost V 2 bases and J 6 bases, with 5 bases left between them. The CDR3 sequence is 12 residues long. Per germline, CDR1 MDHEN and CDR2 SYDVKM.

The CDR3 sequence is CASSPSDSFWNEQFF. CDR3 nucleotide sequence: TGTGCCAGCTCACCCTCCGACAGCTTTTGGAATGAGCAGTTCTTC. The chain combines TRBV18 with TRBJ2-1, with a possible D match to TRBD1 (5 bases). The CDR3 has 15 amino acids. Per the germline V gene, CDR1 is KGHSH and CDR2 is LQKENI. With 3 bases removed from V and 7 bases from J, the gap between germline ends came to 16 bases.

CDR3 coding DNA: TGTGCCAGCAGCTTCTCCGGGAATCCCCTCTCTGGAAACACCATATATTTT. This encodes CASSFSGNPLSGNTIYF. The gene calls are TRBV7-2 and TRBJ1-3; D gene uncertain. Germline V CDR1 and CDR2: SGHTA, FQGNSA. The length of the CDR3 is 17 residues. The V end lost 3 bases, the J end lost 0 bases, and 15 bases lay between the germline ends. Complete variable domain (other parts from reference TRBV7-2 and TRBJ1-3): GAGVSQSPSNKVTEKGKDVELRCDPISGHTALYWYRQSLGQGLEFLIYFQGNSAPDKSGLPSDRFSAERTGGSVSTLTIQRTQQEDSAVYLCASSFSGNPLSGNTIYFGEGSWLTVV.

V is TRBV2 and J is TRBJ1-2; weak D call: TRBD1 (6 bases). Germline CDR1 SNHLY, CDR2 FYNNEI. The length of the CDR3 is 13 residues. Trimming left V 9 bases short and J 7 bases short, with 18 bases between. For the CDR3, the DNA is TGTGCCAGGAGTCCCCGGGGGGCCGGTGGCTACACCTTC. Translation gives CARSPRGAGGYTF.

This chain links TRBV7-3 with TRBJ2-1; D assignment may be TRBD1 or TRBD2 (5 bases each). This CDR3 has 13 residues. The V end was cut by 2 bases, the J end by 11 bases, with 13 bases between. Germline-derived CDR1 and CDR2 are SGHTA and FQGTGA. The CDR3 DNA reads as TGTGCCAGCAGCTTACCCCCAGGGAGTAAGCAGTTCTTC. Translation gives CASSLPPGSKQFF.

The rearrangement links TRBV15 to TRBJ2-5; 9 bases match TRBD1. Germline CDR1 reads LNHNV; CDR2 reads YYDKDF (reference sequence). CDR3 size: 16 residues. V shed 0 bases and J 5 bases; nucleotides not matched to a gene: 7. The CDR3 nucleotides are TGTGCCACCAGCAGAGAGCCGGGACAGGGATTCGAGACCCAGTACTTC. It translates to CATSREPGQGFETQYF.

In this sample, this clone turned up a few times. CDR3 sequence: CASGKVGGGSTDTQYF. The CDR3 DNA reads TGTGCCAGTGGCAAGGTGGGGGGGGGTAGCACAGATACGCAGTATTTT. J is TRBJ2-3 and V is TRBV19; 7 bases match TRBD2. The V gene end was trimmed by 8 bases and the J gene end by 0 bases; junction bases not matched to a gene: 11. The CDR3 is 16 amino acids. Germline loops: CDR1 LNHDA, CDR2 SQIVND (reference sequence).

V is TRBV4-2 and J is TRBJ2-7, with 11 bases fitting TRBD2. Germline V gene data show CDR1 as LGHNA and CDR2 as YNFKEQ. J was trimmed by 0 bases and V by 0 bases; bases with no gene match: 1. The CDR3 consists of 16 residues. The CDR3 reads CASSQDGTSGSYEQYF. The CDR3 DNA sequence: TGTGCCAGCAGCCAAGATGGGACTAGCGGCTCCTACGAGCAGTACTTC.

On this clone: At one end, the junction sequence differs from germline, possibly due to a read error. The chain has TRBV7-7 and TRBJ1-1, with D hard to call. The V gene's germline CDR1 is SSHAT and CDR2 FNYEAQ (reference sequence). This CDR3 comprises 13 residues. The DNA of the CDR3 is TGTGCTAGCAGCCCGACAACGAACACTGAAGCTTTCTTT. This codes for CASSPTTNTEAFF. The whole variable domain, filled in from reference TRBV7-7 and TRBJ1-1, reads GAGVSQSPRYKVTKRGQDVTLRCDPISSHATLYWYQQALGQGPEFLTYFNYEAQPDKSGLPSDRFSAERPEGSISTLTIQRTEQRDSAMYRCASSPTTNTEAFFGQGTRLTVV.

The chain carries TRBV11-2 and TRBJ2-5, with TRBD2 matching over 7 bases. The CDR3 is made up of 16 amino acids. In germline, CDR1 is SGHAT, CDR2 FQNNGV. With V trimmed by 1 base and J by 2 bases, 7 bases remained unmatched. The CDR3 loop is CASSLGFSGGQETQYF. In DNA, the CDR3 is TGTGCCAGCAGCTTAGGTTTTTCGGGGGGTCAAGAGACCCAGTACTTC.

This clone was observed a single time. The rearrangement joins TRBV3-1 (or the pseudogene TRBV3-2) to TRBJ1-6; D is possibly TRBD1 (5 bases). CDR3 length equals 14 residues. The germline V gene encodes CDR1 LGHDT and CDR2 YNNKEL (reference sequence). V was pared by 0 bases and J by 9 bases, with 9 bases between. The CDR3 here is CASSQDRDGSPLHF. As DNA, the CDR3 is TGTGCCAGCAGCCAAGACAGGGATGGTTCACCCCTCCACTTT.

This chain uses TRBV2 with TRBJ2-7, with D possibly being TRBD1 (5 bases). The CDR3 sequence is 14 residues long. V dropped 1 base and J dropped 2 bases, with 9 bases sitting between them. Per germline, CDR1 SNHLY and CDR2 FYNNEI. CDR3 nucleotides: TGTGCCAGCAGTGAAGGGGGCACAACCTACGAGCAGTACTTC. This gives the protein CASSEGGTTYEQYF.

This chain links TRBV5-6 with TRBJ2-5; D may correspond to TRBD1 or TRBD2 (5 bases each). The CDR3 has 16 residues. The V end was cut by 4 bases, the J end by 2 bases, with 18 bases between. The germline gives CDR1 SGHDT, CDR2 YYEEEE. Written as DNA, the CDR3 is TGTGCCAGCAGCCCCCCCCAGGGCCGGGGACAAGAGACCCAGTACTTC. Translated: CASSPPQGRGQETQYF.